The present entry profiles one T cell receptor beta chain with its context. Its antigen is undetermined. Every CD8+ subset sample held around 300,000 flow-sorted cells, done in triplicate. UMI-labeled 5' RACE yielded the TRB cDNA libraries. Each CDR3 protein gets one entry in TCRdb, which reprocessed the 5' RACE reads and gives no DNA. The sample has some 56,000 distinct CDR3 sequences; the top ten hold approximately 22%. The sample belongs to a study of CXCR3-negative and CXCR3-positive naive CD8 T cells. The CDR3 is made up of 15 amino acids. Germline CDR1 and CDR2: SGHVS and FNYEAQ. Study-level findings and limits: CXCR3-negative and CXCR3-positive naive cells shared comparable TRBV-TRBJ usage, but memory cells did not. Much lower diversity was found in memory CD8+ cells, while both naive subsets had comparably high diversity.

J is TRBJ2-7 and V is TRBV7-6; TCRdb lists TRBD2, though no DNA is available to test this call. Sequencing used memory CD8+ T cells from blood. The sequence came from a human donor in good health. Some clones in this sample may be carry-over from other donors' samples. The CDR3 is CASSTPTSLAYEQYF.